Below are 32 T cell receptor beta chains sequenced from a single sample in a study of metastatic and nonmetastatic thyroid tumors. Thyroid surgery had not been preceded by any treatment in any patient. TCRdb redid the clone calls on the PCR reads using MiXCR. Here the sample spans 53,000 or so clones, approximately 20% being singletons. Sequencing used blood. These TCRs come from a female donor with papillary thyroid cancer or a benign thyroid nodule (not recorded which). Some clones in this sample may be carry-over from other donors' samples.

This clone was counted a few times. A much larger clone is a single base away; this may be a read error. The CDR3 region is CASTRGREAKNIQHF. CDR3 DNA: TGTGCCAGCACCCGAGGACGGGAAGCCAAAAACATTCAGCACTTC. The rearrangement joins TRBV11-1 to TRBJ2-4; D possibly corresponds to TRBD2 (5 bases). There are 15 residues in the CDR3. The germline V gene has CDR1 SGHAT and CDR2 FQDESV (reference sequence).

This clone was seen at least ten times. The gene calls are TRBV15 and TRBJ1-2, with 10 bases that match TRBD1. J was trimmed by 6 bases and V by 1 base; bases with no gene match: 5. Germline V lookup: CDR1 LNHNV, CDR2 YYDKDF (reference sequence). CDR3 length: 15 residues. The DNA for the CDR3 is TGTGCCACCAGCAGAGCTAGGACAGGGGGGAATGGCTACACCTTC. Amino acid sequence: CATSRARTGGNGYTF. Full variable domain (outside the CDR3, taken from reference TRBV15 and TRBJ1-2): DAMVIQNPRYQVTQFGKPVTLSCSQTLNHNVMYWYQQKSSQAPKLLFHYYDKDFNNEADTPDNFQSRRPNTSFCFLDIRSPGLGDTAMYLCATSRARTGGNGYTFGSGTRLTVV.

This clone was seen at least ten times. The CDR3 protein is CASSQRQVTGELFF. As DNA, the CDR3 is TGTGCCAGCAGCCAGAGGCAGGTCACCGGGGAGCTGTTTTTT. This chain connects TRBV7-3 to TRBJ2-2; D is undetermined. Germline CDR1 is SGHTA and CDR2 is FQGTGA. V lost 5 bases to trimming and J lost 4 bases, with 11 bases between them. The CDR3 contains 14 residues.

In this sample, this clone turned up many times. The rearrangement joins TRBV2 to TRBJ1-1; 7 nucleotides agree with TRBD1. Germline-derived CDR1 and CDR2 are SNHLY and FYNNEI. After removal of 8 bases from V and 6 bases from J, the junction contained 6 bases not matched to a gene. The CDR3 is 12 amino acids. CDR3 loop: CASDSGGPEAFF. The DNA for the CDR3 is TGTGCCAGCGACTCAGGGGGACCTGAAGCTTTCTTT.

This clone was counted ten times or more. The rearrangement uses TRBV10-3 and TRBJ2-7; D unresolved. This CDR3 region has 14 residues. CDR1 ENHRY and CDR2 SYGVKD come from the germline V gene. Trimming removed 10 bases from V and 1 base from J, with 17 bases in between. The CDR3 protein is CATQLTLDSYEQYF. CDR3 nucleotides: TGTGCCACCCAACTGACCCTCGATTCCTACGAGCAGTACTTC.

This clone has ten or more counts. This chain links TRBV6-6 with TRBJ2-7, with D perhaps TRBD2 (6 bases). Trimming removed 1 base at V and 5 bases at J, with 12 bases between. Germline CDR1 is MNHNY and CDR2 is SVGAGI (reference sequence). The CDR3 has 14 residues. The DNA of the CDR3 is TGTGCCAGCAGTTACTTGCGGGACCAGGACGAGCAGTACTTC. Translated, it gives CASSYLRDQDEQYF.

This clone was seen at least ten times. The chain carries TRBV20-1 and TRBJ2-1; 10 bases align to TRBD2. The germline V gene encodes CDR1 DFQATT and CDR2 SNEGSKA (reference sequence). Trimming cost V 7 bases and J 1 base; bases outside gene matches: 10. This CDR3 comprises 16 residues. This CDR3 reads CSEGSGRAGSYNEQFF. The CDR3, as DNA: TGCAGTGAGGGCAGCGGGAGGGCCGGATCCTACAATGAGCAGTTCTTC.

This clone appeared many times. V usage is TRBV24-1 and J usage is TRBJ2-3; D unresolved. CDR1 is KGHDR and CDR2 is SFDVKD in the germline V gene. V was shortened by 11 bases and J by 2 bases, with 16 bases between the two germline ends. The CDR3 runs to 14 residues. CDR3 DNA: TGTGCCAAGCCCGAGTACCTTACCACAGATACGCAGTATTTT. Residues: CAKPEYLTTDTQYF.

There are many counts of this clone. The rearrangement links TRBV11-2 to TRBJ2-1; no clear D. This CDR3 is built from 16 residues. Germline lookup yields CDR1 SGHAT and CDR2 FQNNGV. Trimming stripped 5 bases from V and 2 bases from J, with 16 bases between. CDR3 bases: TGTGCCAGCAGCCCACGTTGGTTTACCACCTACAATGAGCAGTTCTTC. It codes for CASSPRWFTTYNEQFF.

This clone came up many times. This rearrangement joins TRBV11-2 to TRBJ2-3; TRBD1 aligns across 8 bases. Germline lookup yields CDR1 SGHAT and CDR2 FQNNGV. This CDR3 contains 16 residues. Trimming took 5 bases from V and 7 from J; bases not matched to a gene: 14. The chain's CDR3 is CASSASGTGLLNTQYF. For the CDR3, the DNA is TGTGCCAGCAGCGCCTCCGGGACAGGACTTCTTAATACGCAGTATTTT.

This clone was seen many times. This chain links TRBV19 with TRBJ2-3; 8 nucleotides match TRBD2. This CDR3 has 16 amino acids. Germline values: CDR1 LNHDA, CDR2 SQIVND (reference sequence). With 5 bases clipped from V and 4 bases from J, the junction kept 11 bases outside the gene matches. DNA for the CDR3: TGTGCCAGTAGTTCCTCGTGGAGCGGGAGTGCAGATACGCAGTATTTT. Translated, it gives CASSSSWSGSADTQYF.

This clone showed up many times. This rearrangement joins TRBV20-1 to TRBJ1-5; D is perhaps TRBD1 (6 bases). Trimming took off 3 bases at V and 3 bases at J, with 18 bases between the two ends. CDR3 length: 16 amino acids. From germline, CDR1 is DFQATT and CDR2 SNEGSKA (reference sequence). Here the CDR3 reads CSASSGAGETNQPQHF. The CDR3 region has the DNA TGCAGTGCTAGCTCGGGAGCAGGGGAAACCAATCAGCCCCAGCATTTT.

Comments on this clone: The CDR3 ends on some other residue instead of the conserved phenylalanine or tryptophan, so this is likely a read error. The CDR3 DNA follows: TGTGCCTGGAGTGCGACACAGGGGGCTGGTGGCTACACCCCC. It yields the protein CAWSATQGAGGYTP. The chain is built from TRBV30 and TRBJ1-2; 9 nucleotides match TRBD1. The CDR3 spans 14 residues. Germline CDR1 and CDR2: GTSNPN and SVGIG (reference sequence). V lost 1 base and J lost 7; bases outside the gene matches: 7.

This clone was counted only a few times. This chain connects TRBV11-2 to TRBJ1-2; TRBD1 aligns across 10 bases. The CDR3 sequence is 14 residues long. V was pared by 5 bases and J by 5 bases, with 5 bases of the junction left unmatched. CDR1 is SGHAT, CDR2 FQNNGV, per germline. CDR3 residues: CASSARDRGYGYTF. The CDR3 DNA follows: TGTGCCAGCAGCGCACGGGACAGGGGTTATGGCTACACCTTC.

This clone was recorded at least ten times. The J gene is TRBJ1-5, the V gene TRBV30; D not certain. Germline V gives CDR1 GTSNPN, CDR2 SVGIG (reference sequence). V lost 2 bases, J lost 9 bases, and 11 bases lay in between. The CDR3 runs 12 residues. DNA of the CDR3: TGTGCCTGGAGTAATTTTGCGGGGCCCCAGCATTTT. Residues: CAWSNFAGPQHF. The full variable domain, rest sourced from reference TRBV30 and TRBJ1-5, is SQTIHQWPATLVQPVGSPLSLECTVEGTSNPNLYWYRQAAGRGLQLLFYSVGIGQISSEVPQNLSASRPQDRQFILSSKKLLLSDSGFYLCAWSNFAGPQHFGDGTRLSIL.

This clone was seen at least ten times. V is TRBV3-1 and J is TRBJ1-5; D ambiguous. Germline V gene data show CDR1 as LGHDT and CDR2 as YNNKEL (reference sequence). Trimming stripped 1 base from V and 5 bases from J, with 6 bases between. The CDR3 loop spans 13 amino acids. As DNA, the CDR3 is TGTGCCAGCAGCCAAGGGCTTCATCAGCCCCAGCATTTT. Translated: CASSQGLHQPQHF. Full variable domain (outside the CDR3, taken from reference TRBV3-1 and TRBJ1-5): DTAVSQTPKYLVTQMGNDKSIKCEQNLGHDTMYWYKQDSKKFLKIMFSYNNKELIINETVPNRFSPKSPDKAHLNLHINSLELGDSAVYFCASSQGLHQPQHFGDGTRLSIL.

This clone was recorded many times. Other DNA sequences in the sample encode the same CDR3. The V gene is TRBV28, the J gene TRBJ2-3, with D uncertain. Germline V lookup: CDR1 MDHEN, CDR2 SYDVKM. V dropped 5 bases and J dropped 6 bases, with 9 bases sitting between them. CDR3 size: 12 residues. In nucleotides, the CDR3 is TGTGCCAGCAGTCTACGCCCGGATACGCAGTATTTT. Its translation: CASSLRPDTQYF.

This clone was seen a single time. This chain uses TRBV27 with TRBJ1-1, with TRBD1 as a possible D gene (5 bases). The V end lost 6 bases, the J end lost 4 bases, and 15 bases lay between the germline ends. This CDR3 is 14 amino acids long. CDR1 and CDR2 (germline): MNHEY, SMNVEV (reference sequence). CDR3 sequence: CASRLDSGRTEAFF. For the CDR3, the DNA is TGTGCCAGCAGACTAGACAGCGGGCGCACTGAAGCTTTCTTT.

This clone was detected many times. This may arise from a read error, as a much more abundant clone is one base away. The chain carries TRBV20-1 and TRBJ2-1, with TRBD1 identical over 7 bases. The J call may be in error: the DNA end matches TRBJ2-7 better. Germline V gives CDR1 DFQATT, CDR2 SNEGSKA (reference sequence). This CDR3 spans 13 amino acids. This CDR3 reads CSPGTEVNNEQYF. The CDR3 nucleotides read TGCAGCCCCGGGACAGAGGTAAACAATGAGCAGTACTTC.

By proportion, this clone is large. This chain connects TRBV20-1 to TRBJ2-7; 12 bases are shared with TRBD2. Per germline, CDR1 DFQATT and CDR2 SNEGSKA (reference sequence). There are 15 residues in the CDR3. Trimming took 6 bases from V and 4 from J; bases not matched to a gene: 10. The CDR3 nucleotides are TGCAGTGCCAAAGCCGGACTAGCGGGGACTTACGAGCAGTACTTC. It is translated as CSAKAGLAGTYEQYF.

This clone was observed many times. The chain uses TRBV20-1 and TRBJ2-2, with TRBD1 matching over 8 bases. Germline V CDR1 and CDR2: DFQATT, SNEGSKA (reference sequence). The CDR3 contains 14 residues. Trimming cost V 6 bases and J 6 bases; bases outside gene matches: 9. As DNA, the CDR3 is TGCAGTGCCCCTCGACAGGGGTCTTCCGGGGAGCTGTTTTTT. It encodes CSAPRQGSSGELFF.

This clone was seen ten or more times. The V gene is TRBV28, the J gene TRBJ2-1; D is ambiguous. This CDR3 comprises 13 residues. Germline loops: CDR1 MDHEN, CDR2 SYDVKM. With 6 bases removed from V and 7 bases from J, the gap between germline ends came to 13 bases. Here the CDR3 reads CASSPIVRNEQFF. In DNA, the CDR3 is TGTGCCAGCAGCCCCATTGTGAGAAATGAGCAGTTCTTC.

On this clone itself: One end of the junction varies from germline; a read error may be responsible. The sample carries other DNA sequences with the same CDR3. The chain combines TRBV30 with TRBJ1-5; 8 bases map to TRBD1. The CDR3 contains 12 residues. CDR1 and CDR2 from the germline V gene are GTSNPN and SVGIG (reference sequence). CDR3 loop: CAWVQGGEPQHF. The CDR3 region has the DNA TGTGCCTGGGTACAGGGGGGGGAGCCCCAGCACTTT.

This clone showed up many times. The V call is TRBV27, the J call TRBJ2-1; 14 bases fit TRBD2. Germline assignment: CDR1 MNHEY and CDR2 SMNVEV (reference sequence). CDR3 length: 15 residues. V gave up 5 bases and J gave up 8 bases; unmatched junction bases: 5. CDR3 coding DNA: TGTGCCAGCAGTCGCGGGACTAGCGGGAGTGATGAGCAGTTCTTC. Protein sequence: CASSRGTSGSDEQFF.

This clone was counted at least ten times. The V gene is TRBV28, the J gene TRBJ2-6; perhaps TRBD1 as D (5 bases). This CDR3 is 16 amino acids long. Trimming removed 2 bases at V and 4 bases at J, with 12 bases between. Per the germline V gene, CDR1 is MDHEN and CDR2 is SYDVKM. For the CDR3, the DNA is TGTGCCAGCAGTTTAGGTGGCCAGGGAGGGGCCAACGTCCTGACTTTC. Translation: CASSLGGQGGANVLTF.

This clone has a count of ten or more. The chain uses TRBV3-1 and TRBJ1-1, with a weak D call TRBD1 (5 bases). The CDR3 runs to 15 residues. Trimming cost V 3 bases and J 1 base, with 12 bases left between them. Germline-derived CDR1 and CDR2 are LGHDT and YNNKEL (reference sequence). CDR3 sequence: CASSQGLPGNTEAFF. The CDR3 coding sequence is TGTGCCAGCAGCCAGGGACTCCCGGGGAACACTGAAGCTTTCTTT.

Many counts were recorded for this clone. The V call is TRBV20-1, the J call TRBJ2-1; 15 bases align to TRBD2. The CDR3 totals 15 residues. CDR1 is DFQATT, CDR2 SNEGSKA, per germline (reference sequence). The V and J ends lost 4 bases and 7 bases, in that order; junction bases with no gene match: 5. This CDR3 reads CSATPGTSGRNEQFF. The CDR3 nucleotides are TGCAGTGCTACCCCCGGGACTAGCGGGAGGAATGAGCAGTTCTTC.

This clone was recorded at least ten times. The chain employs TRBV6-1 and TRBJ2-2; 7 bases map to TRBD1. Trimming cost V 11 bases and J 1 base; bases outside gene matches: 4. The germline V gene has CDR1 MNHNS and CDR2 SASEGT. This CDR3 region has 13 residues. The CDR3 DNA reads TGTGCCCACCGACAGGGGAACACCGGGGAGCTGTTTTTT. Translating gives CAHRQGNTGELFF.

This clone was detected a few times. The CDR3 spells CASTVSSTDTQYF. Here the CDR3 DNA reads TGTGCCAGCACGGTGTCTAGCACAGATACGCAGTATTTT. V usage is TRBV27 and J usage is TRBJ2-3; D is unresolved. The V gene's germline CDR1 is MNHEY and CDR2 SMNVEV (reference sequence). Trimming stripped 7 bases from V and 0 bases from J, with 8 bases between. The CDR3 has 13 amino acids.

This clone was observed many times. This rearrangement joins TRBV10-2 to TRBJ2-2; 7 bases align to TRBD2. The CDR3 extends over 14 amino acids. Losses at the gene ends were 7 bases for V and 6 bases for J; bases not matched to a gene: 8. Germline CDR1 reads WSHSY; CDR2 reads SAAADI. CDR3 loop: CASNQRELAGELFF. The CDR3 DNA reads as TGCGCCAGCAACCAGCGGGAACTCGCCGGGGAGCTGTTTTTT.

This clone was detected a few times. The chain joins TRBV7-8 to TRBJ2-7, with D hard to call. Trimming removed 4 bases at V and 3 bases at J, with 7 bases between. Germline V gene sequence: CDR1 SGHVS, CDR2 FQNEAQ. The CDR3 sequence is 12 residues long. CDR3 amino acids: CASSSGLYEQYF. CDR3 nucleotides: TGTGCCAGCAGCTCCGGTCTCTACGAGCAGTACTTC.

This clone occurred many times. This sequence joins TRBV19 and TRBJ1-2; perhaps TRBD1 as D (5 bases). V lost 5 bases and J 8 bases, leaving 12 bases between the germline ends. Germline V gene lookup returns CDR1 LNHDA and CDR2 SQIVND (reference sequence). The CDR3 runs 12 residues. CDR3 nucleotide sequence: TGTGCCAGTAGTCAACAGGATTCGGGCTACACCTTC. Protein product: CASSQQDSGYTF.